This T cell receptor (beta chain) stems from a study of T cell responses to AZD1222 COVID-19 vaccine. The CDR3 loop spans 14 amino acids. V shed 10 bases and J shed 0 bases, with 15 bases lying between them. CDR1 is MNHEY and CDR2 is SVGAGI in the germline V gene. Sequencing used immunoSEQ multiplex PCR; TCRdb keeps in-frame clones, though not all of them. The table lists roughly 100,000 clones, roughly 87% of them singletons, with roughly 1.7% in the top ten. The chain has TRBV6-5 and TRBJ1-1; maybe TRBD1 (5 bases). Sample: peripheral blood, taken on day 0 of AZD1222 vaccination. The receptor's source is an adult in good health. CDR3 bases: TGTGCCACCCATCTCAGGGCGGTGAACACTGAAGCTTTCTTT. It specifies CATHLRAVNTEAFF.